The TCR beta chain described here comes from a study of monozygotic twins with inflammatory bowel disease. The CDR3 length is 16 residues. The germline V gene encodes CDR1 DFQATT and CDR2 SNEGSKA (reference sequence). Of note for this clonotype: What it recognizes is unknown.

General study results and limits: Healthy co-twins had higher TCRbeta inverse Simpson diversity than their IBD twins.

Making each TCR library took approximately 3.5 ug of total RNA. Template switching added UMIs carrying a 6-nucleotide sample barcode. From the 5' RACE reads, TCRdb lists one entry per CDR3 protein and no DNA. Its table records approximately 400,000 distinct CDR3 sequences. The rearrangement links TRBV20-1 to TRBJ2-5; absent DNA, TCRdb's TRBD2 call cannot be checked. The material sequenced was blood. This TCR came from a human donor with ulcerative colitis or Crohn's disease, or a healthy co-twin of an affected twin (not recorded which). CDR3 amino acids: CSATTGGLAGFETQYF.